A single T cell receptor beta chain is shown here with its context. The sample originates from a study of control samples from healthy donors and cancer patients. Germline V gene data show CDR1 as SEHNR and CDR2 as FQNEAQ (reference sequence). The germline V and J ends were trimmed by 2 bases and 4 bases, with 8 bases remaining between them. The CDR3 sequence is 13 residues long. Here immunoSEQ multiplex PCR was the method, and the copy in TCRdb shows in-frame clones only, minus some. Among over 150,000 clones listed, around 94% were seen once. The chain has TRBV7-9 and TRBJ1-1; D gene ambiguous. The clonotype comes from a woman aged 18-29 years in good health. The sample comprised blood. CDR3 coding DNA: TGTGCCAGCAGCTTAAGCATCAGCACTGAAGCTTTCTTT. It codes for CASSLSISTEAFF.